The clone carrying this TCR beta chain occurred many times. This specimen belongs to a study of regulatory T cells in long-lasting Graves disease. Germline loops: CDR1 MNHNS, CDR2 SASEGT. With V trimmed by 0 bases and J by 2 bases, 7 bases remained unmatched. This CDR3 is 16 amino acids long. The authors built TCR beta libraries using iRepertoire HTBI primers and Arm-PCR of CDR3 regions. MiXCR, applied by TCRdb to the multiplex PCR reads, yields one record per CDR3 protein. The sample has around 250,000 distinct CDR3 sequences, 15% to 20% seen once. Time point: newly diagnosed GD, antithyroid drugs for less than 3 months. There was RNA extracted from PBMCs, and the TCR library was made from it. This sample was also put to use in a study of T cells in Graves' hyperthyroidism and ophthalmopathy.

This receptor was taken from a woman in her twenties or thirties with Graves disease. This specimen consisted of peripheral blood mononuclear cells (PBMCs), obtained at new diagnosis, from a patient treated with antithyroid drugs. The J gene is TRBJ2-7, the V gene TRBV6-1; 7 nucleotides line up with TRBD2. CDR3 sequence: CASSEAKRGSTYEQYF. CDR3 nucleotide sequence: TGTGCCAGCAGTGAAGCAAAGCGGGGATCAACCTACGAGCAGTACTTC.